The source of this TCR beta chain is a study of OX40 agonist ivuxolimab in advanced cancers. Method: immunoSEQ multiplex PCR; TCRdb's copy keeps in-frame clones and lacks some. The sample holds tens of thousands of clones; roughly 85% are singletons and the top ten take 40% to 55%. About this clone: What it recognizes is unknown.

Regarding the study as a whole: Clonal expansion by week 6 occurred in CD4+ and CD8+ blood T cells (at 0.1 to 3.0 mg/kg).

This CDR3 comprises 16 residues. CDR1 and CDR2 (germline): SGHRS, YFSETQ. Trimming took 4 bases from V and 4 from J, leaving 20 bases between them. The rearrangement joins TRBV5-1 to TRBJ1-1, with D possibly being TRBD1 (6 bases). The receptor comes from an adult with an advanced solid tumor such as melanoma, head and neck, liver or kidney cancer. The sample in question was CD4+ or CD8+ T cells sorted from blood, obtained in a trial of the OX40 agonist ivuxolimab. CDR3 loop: CASSLDPGGRVTEAFF. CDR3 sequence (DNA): TGCGCCAGCAGCCTAGATCCCGGGGGCCGCGTCACTGAAGCTTTCTTT.